A single sample gave rise to the 32 T cell receptor beta chains below, sequenced in a study of identical twins (dated by TCRdb to 2015 to 2016). Library preparation used 5' RACE. Reads for this sample came from an Illumina HiSeq 2000. The public reads were reprocessed in TCRdb via fastp at Q25 and MiXCR, keeping in-frame beta chains. Entries that share a CDR3 protein sequence are merged under the most common genes and DNA. The sample table records around 300,000 distinct CDR3 sequences; about 8% of these occur just once. The ten largest make up approximately 2.1% of the sample. The same sample was also studied in work on yellow fever vaccine responses in identical twins.

Sequenced input: memory (CD45RO+) T cells sorted from blood. The cell subset or site label of this sample denotes: CD45RO+ enriched T cells. The source is a woman under 30 in good health.

This clonotype was detected ten times or more. The chain carries TRBV6-1 and TRBJ1-1, with 8 bases fitting TRBD1. The CDR3 is 13 residues long. From germline, CDR1 is MNHNS and CDR2 SASEGT. V gave up 3 bases and J gave up 8 bases; unmatched junction bases: 5. The CDR3 loop reads CASSDRDRIEAFF. The CDR3 DNA reads as TGTGCCAGCAGTGACCGGGACAGGATCGAAGCTTTCTTT.

The chain has TRBV2 and TRBJ2-7; D not resolved. Germline V gene sequence: CDR1 SNHLY, CDR2 FYNNEI. The CDR3 covers 12 residues. The V and J ends lost 6 bases and 7 bases respectively, with 13 bases between them. The CDR3 DNA sequence: TGTGCCAGCAGGGATCCCGGTCAGGAGCAGTACTTC. It is translated as CASRDPGQEQYF.

This clonotype was recorded many times. V and J are TRBV20-1 and TRBJ1-4, with D possibly being TRBD1 (6 bases). Per germline, CDR1 DFQATT and CDR2 SNEGSKA (reference sequence). V lost 0 bases, J lost 2 bases, and 19 bases lay in between. The CDR3 runs 18 residues. The DNA of the CDR3 is TGCAGTGCTAGAGATTTCTTACAGGGACCTAGTACTAATGAAAAACTGTTTTTT. This sequence encodes CSARDFLQGPSTNEKLFF.

This chain joins TRBV6-1 and TRBJ2-1, with D possibly being TRBD1 (7 bases). Looked up from germline, CDR1 is MNHNS and CDR2 is SASEGT. The ends were cut back, 6 bases at V and 7 bases at J, with 19 bases in the middle. The CDR3 is 15 amino acids. The CDR3 nucleotides read TGTGCCAGCAGGGCCGAGACAGGGACTGGGAATGAGCAGTTCTTC. It yields the protein CASRAETGTGNEQFF.

This sequence joins TRBV7-9 and TRBJ2-5, with a weak D call TRBD2 (6 bases). The CDR3 is 14 residues long. CDR1 and CDR2 (germline): SEHNR, FQNEAQ (reference sequence). The ends were cut back, 4 bases at V and 2 bases at J, with 11 bases in the middle. CDR3: CASSSKAGQETQYF. In DNA, the CDR3 is TGTGCCAGCAGCTCCAAGGCGGGGCAAGAGACCCAGTACTTC.

The chain has TRBV6-5 and TRBJ1-5; 8 bases map to TRBD1. Germline V gives CDR1 MNHEY, CDR2 SVGAGI. With V trimmed by 1 base and J by 4 bases, 3 bases remained unmatched. This CDR3 is 15 amino acids long. DNA for the CDR3: TGTGCCAGCAGTTACTATGGGACAGGTAATCAGCCCCAGCATTTT. Amino acid sequence: CASSYYGTGNQPQHF.

This clonotype turned up a few times. The rearrangement uses TRBV11-1 and TRBJ2-1, with 11 nucleotides matching TRBD2. The CDR3 sequence is 15 residues long. V dropped 4 bases and J dropped 7; count of bases not matched to a gene: 6. The germline V gene has CDR1 SGHAT and CDR2 FQDESV (reference sequence). The CDR3 DNA reads TGTGCCAGCAGCTCTCTAGCGGGGGGCCTTAATGAGCAGTTCTTC. This sequence encodes CASSSLAGGLNEQFF.

This clonotype was counted many times. The CDR3, as DNA: TGCAGCGTTGGAGGTCCGCGAGAGACCCAGTACTTC. This gives the protein CSVGGPRETQYF. V gene TRBV29-1 combines with J gene TRBJ2-5, with no clear D. Trimming took off 4 bases at V and 4 bases at J, with 10 bases between the two ends. Germline V gene sequence: CDR1 SQVTM, CDR2 ANQGSEA. The CDR3 is made up of 12 amino acids.

This rearrangement joins TRBV28 to TRBJ1-6, with TRBD1 as a possible D gene (5 bases). The V gene lost 4 bases and the J gene lost 7 bases, with 14 bases spanning the gap. Germline V gene sequence: CDR1 MDHEN, CDR2 SYDVKM. The CDR3 is 15 residues long. The CDR3 loop is CASSSASGPNSPLHF. CDR3 in DNA: TGTGCCAGCAGTTCCGCCTCAGGGCCGAATTCACCCCTCCACTTT. The full variable domain, with the rest looked up from reference TRBV28 and TRBJ1-6, is DVKVTQSSRYLVKRTGEKVFLECVQDMDHENMFWYRQDPGLGLRLIYFSYDVKMKEKGDIPEGYSVSREKKERFSLILESASTNQTSMYLCASSSASGPNSPLHFGNGTRLTVT.

This clonotype was picked up a small number of times. The chain combines TRBV24-1 with TRBJ2-5; 11 positions agree with TRBD1. From germline, CDR1 is KGHDR and CDR2 SFDVKD. CDR3 length: 16 residues. Losses at the gene ends were 3 bases for V and 5 bases for J; bases not matched to a gene: 7. This CDR3 is CATSDPRTGGKETQYF. DNA of the CDR3: TGTGCCACCAGTGATCCACGGACAGGGGGCAAGGAGACCCAGTACTTC.

This clonotype was detected a few times. CDR3 sequence: CASSLTTLPSSYNEQFF. The CDR3 nucleotides are TGTGCCAGCAGCTTGACGACTCTCCCTTCCTCCTACAATGAGCAGTTCTTC. This chain joins TRBV5-8 and TRBJ2-1; D ambiguous. The CDR3 is 17 amino acids. Germline V gene data show CDR1 as SGHTS and CDR2 as YDEGEE. V was cut by 1 base and J by 0 bases, with 14 bases left in between.

This clonotype appeared many times. The chain combines TRBV15 with TRBJ2-1; D uncertain. The CDR3 runs to 12 residues. Trimming removed 0 bases from V and 8 bases from J, with 5 bases in between. The germline V gene has CDR1 LNHNV and CDR2 YYDKDF (reference sequence). CDR3 in amino acids: CATSRELHEQFF. In nucleotides, the CDR3 is TGTGCCACCAGCAGAGAACTCCATGAGCAGTTCTTC.

This clonotype occurred a few times. The V call is TRBV4-1, the J call TRBJ2-3; 7 nucleotides align to TRBD2. Trimming removed 0 bases from V and 0 bases from J; junction bases left unmatched: 9. This CDR3 spans 18 amino acids. Germline-derived CDR1 and CDR2 are MGHRA and YSYEKL. Here the CDR3 reads CASSQDRTGGVSTDTQYF. The CDR3 bases are TGCGCCAGCAGCCAAGATCGGACTGGGGGGGTTAGCACAGATACGCAGTATTTT.

The chain joins TRBV20-1 to TRBJ1-2; 7 bases agree with TRBD1. V lost 7 bases, J lost 6 bases, and 8 bases stayed unmatched. The germline V gene encodes CDR1 DFQATT and CDR2 SNEGSKA (reference sequence). The CDR3 contains 12 residues. CDR3 sequence (DNA): TGCAGTGAAGGTGACAGGGCCGATGGCTACACCTTC. It specifies CSEGDRADGYTF.

At least ten counts were recorded for this clonotype. This chain joins TRBV25-1 and TRBJ2-7; TRBD1 agrees at 7 bases. The CDR3 contains 14 residues. Trimming cost V 6 bases and J 4 bases; bases outside gene matches: 9. Germline V gene data show CDR1 as MGHDK and CDR2 as SYGVNS. The CDR3 is CASSPGGTGYEQYF. The CDR3 region has the DNA TGTGCCAGCAGCCCAGGGGGAACGGGTTACGAGCAGTACTTC.

The J gene is TRBJ1-1, the V gene TRBV20-1, with D uncertain. V dropped 6 bases and J dropped 8 bases, with 10 bases sitting between them. CDR1 is DFQATT, CDR2 SNEGSKA, per germline (reference sequence). This CDR3 comprises 10 residues. The CDR3 nucleotides are TGCAGTGCAGGGATCGGAGAAGCTTTCTTT. It codes for CSAGIGEAFF.

The rearrangement links TRBV28 to TRBJ2-7, with D hard to call. The length of the CDR3 is 12 residues. The germline gives CDR1 MDHEN, CDR2 SYDVKM. Between the trimmed V and J ends, which lost 5 bases and 6 bases, there was a span of 11 bases. The CDR3 nucleotides read TGTGCCAGCAGTAGGTCCCGATCCGAGCAGTACTTC. It codes for CASSRSRSEQYF.

The gene calls are TRBV10-3 and TRBJ1-5; 9 positions match TRBD1. Trimming took 10 bases from V and 3 from J; bases not matched to a gene: 1. Germline V gene lookup returns CDR1 ENHRY and CDR2 SYGVKD. The CDR3 totals 12 residues. CDR3 in amino acids: CARDRANQPQHF. DNA for the CDR3: TGTGCCAGGGACAGGGCCAATCAGCCCCAGCATTTT.

This clonotype was recorded many times. The genes are TRBV6-1 and TRBJ1-2, with 8 bases aligning to TRBD1. With V trimmed by 6 bases and J by 4 bases, 13 bases remained unmatched. This CDR3 is built from 16 residues. The germline CDR1 and CDR2 sequences are MNHNS and SASEGT. The CDR3 here is CASSKSAAGGGYGYTF. CDR3 nucleotides: TGTGCCAGCAGCAAAAGCGCGGCAGGGGGCGGCTATGGCTACACCTTC.

This chain connects TRBV3-1 to TRBJ1-1, with D unresolved. CDR3 length: 11 amino acids. Germline V gene lookup returns CDR1 LGHDT and CDR2 YNNKEL (reference sequence). Between the trimmed V and J ends, which lost 1 base and 11 bases, there was a span of 8 bases. Written as DNA, the CDR3 is TGTGCCAGCAGCCAAGGGGAATCGGCTTTCTTT. This translates into CASSQGESAFF.

The rearrangement uses TRBV12-3 or TRBV12-4 and TRBJ2-3; perhaps D is TRBD1 or TRBD2 (6 bases each). The CDR3 has 17 residues. V was clipped by 0 bases and J by 1 base, with 14 bases between them. The CDR3: CASSLAQGRWGTDTQYF. Here the CDR3 DNA reads TGTGCCAGCAGTTTAGCGCAGGGGAGGTGGGGCACAGATACGCAGTATTTT.

The chain has TRBV7-9 and TRBJ2-1, with TRBD2 identical over 10 bases. Unmatched junction bases numbered 9, after V lost 1 base and J lost 9 bases. Germline CDR1 reads SEHNR; CDR2 reads FQNEAQ (reference sequence). The CDR3 runs 16 residues. CDR3 nucleotides: TGTGCCAGCAGCTTAGGAGCGGGAGGGTTAATAAGTGAGCAGTTCTTC. Its protein product is CASSLGAGGLISEQFF.

In regard to this clonotype: An end of the junction does not agree with germline; a read error may underlie this. This chain connects TRBV11-2 to TRBJ1-4; D gene uncertain. The CDR3 totals 13 residues. The germline gives CDR1 SGHAT, CDR2 FQNNGV. CDR3 residues: CASSTRLEATPAF. The CDR3 DNA reads TGTGCCAGCAGCACACGGTTAGAAGCGACACCGGCTTTT.

This clonotype was observed a few times. This chain connects TRBV7-9 to TRBJ1-2; D gene ambiguous. The CDR3 spans 13 residues. Per germline, CDR1 SEHNR and CDR2 FQNEAQ (reference sequence). V was shortened by 2 bases and J by 3 bases, with 7 bases between the two germline ends. CDR3 loop: CASSLLTYYGYTF. The CDR3 DNA follows: TGTGCCAGCAGCTTATTGACATACTATGGCTACACCTTC.

This clonotype was counted at least ten times. The V call is TRBV5-1, the J call TRBJ2-5; D not resolved. Germline CDR1 reads SGHRS; CDR2 reads YFSETQ. Deletions cut 8 bases from V and 1 base from J, with 18 bases between. CDR3 size: 15 residues. CDR3 region: CASSRADQSQETQYF. Here the CDR3 DNA reads TGCGCCAGTAGCCGGGCGGATCAATCCCAAGAGACCCAGTACTTC.

This clonotype was detected ten times or more. The V and J genes are TRBV5-5 and TRBJ2-1; 7 bases are a match to TRBD2. After removal of 3 bases from V and 6 bases from J, the junction contained 9 bases not matched to a gene. Looked up from germline, CDR1 is SGHKS and CDR2 is YYEKEE (reference sequence). The CDR3 contains 15 residues. The CDR3 loop reads CASSSSGTGGNEQFF. The CDR3 nucleotides read TGTGCCAGCAGCTCGTCCGGGACGGGGGGCAATGAGCAGTTCTTC. Filled out from reference TRBV5-5 and TRBJ2-1, the complete variable domain reads DAGVTQSPTHLIKTRGQQVTLRCSPISGHKSVSWYQQVLGQGPQFIFQYYEKEERGRGNFPDRFSARQFPNYSSELNVNALLLGDSALYLCASSSSGTGGNEQFFGPGTRLTVL.

This clonotype has only a few counts. Relative to the germline gene, one junction end is altered; a read error may explain this. The DNA for the CDR3 is TGTGCCAGCACTTCCCCGGGCGAGACCGGGGACCTGTTTTTT. It codes for CASTSPGETGDLFF. V usage is TRBV6-5 and J usage is TRBJ2-2, with D tentatively TRBD1 or TRBD2 (5 bases each). The CDR3 is 14 amino acids. The germline V gene encodes CDR1 MNHEY and CDR2 SVGAGI.

This clonotype was detected ten times or more. The J gene is TRBJ2-3, the V gene TRBV11-2; D might be TRBD2 (7 bases). CDR1 and CDR2 (germline): SGHAT, FQNNGV. Trimming shortened V by 0 bases and J by 0 bases, and 13 bases separated the two germline ends. The CDR3 covers 17 residues. The CDR3 DNA sequence: TGTGCCAGCAGCTTAGATTGGGCGGGGGCTAGCACAGATACGCAGTATTTT. Translated, it gives CASSLDWAGASTDTQYF. The full variable domain, in which reference TRBV11-2 and TRBJ2-3 provide the parts outside the CDR3, is EAGVAQSPRYKIIEKRQSVAFWCNPISGHATLYWYQQILGQGPKLLIQFQNNGVVDDSQLPKDRFSAERLKGVDSTLKIQPAKLEDSAVYLCASSLDWAGASTDTQYFGPGTRLTVL.

V and J are TRBV10-3 and TRBJ1-2, with 9 bases matching TRBD1. The V gene end was trimmed by 7 bases and the J gene end by 5 bases; junction bases not matched to a gene: 2. CDR3 length: 12 residues. Germline V gene data show CDR1 as ENHRY and CDR2 as SYGVKD. The CDR3 here is CAITGQGYGYTF. The CDR3 nucleotides read TGTGCCATCACCGGACAGGGGTATGGCTACACCTTC.

The table lists this clonotype with many counts. The chain recombines TRBV10-3 with TRBJ2-2; D gene unclear. This CDR3 is built from 12 residues. Trimming shortened V by 2 bases and J by 5 bases, and 3 bases separated the two germline ends. The germline CDR1 and CDR2 sequences are ENHRY and SYGVKD. CDR3 loop: CAISEVTGELFF. The DNA of the CDR3 is TGTGCCATCAGTGAGGTGACCGGGGAGCTGTTTTTT.

The V gene is TRBV18, the J gene TRBJ2-1; TRBD2 aligns across 8 bases. Per the germline V gene, CDR1 is KGHSH and CDR2 is LQKENI. Losses at the gene ends were 3 bases for V and 6 bases for J; bases not matched to a gene: 7. The CDR3 consists of 15 residues. CDR3 coding DNA: TGTGCCAGCTCACCTCGGGAGGGCTTCCCCAATGAGCAGTTCTTC. Translating it yields CASSPREGFPNEQFF.

This clonotype was counted only a few times. J is TRBJ2-2 and V is TRBV9; no firm D call. CDR1 is SGDLS, CDR2 YYNGEE, per germline. The V end was cut by 0 bases, the J end by 3 bases, with 6 bases between. The CDR3 sequence is 14 residues long. CDR3 DNA sequence: TGTGCCAGCAGCGTAGGATGGGACACCGGGGAGCTGTTTTTT. Protein sequence: CASSVGWDTGELFF.